A selection of T cell receptor beta chains follows, all from one sample in a study of OX40 agonist ivuxolimab in advanced cancers. The data were produced by immunoSEQ multiplex PCR, yet TCRdb's version contains in-frame clones alone and is incomplete. This table has about 69,000 clones, 90% appearing once. The input for sequencing was CD4+ or CD8+ T cells sorted from blood, taken in a trial of the OX40 agonist ivuxolimab. These receptors all come from an adult with an advanced solid tumor such as melanoma, head and neck, liver or kidney cancer. The CDR3 runs from the conserved cysteine through the conserved F or W. D genes are given only for firm matches. Clone size is stated in some rows and not others, as once, few, many or a class when expanded.

D gene	V gene	J gene	clone size	CDR3 protein	CDR3 DNA
NA	TRBV5-1	TRBJ2-1	NA	CASSLSLQNNEQFF	TGCGCCAGCAGCCTTTCGCTACAAAACAATGAGCAGTTCTTC
NA	TRBV9	TRBJ1-1	few	CASTLTPGNTEAFF	TGTGCCAGCACCCTAACCCCCGGGAACACTGAAGCTTTCTTT
NA	TRBV11-3	TRBJ1-1	NA	CASSIWGTTEAFF	TGTGCCAGCAGCATATGGGGGACCACTGAAGCTTTCTTT
NA	TRBV4-2	TRBJ2-3	NA	CASSPRPGVDTQYF	TGTGCCAGCAGCCCCCGGCCCGGAGTAGATACGCAGTATTTT
NA	TRBV4-1	TRBJ2-1	NA	CASSRTGSKNNEQFF	TGCGCCAGCAGCCGCACCGGGTCGAAAAACAATGAGCAGTTCTTC
NA	TRBV5-6	TRBJ2-5	NA	CASRSLTRRQMGTQYF	TGTGCCAGCAGGTCCCTCACTAGGCGACAGATGGGGACCCAGTACTTC
NA	TRBV10-3	TRBJ1-1	few	CAISGDREAFF	TGTGCCATCAGTGGTGACAGGGAAGCTTTCTTT
TRBD1	TRBV19	TRBJ1-5	NA	CASTDRGDRFQPQHF	TGTGCCAGTACCGATAGGGGGGACAGGTTTCAGCCCCAGCATTTT
NA	TRBV20-1	TRBJ1-1	NA	CSASRPAEAFF	TGCAGTGCTAGCCGACCGGCTGAAGCTTTCTTT
NA	TRBV4-2	TRBJ2-7	few	CASSQDGYEQYF	TGTGCCAGCAGCCAAGATGGGTACGAGCAGTACTTC
TRBD1	TRBV27	TRBJ2-1	NA	CASSPRQGAVDEQFF	TGTGCCAGCAGTCCTAGACAGGGGGCGGTCGATGAGCAGTTCTTC
TRBD2	TRBV7-7	TRBJ2-2	NA	CASSWTSGSPGELFF	TGTGCTAGCAGCTGGACTAGCGGGAGTCCCGGGGAGCTGTTTTTT
NA	TRBV5-6	TRBJ2-2	NA	CASSLGPNTGELFF	TGTGCCAGCAGCTTAGGTCCGAACACCGGGGAGCTGTTTTTT
NA	TRBV5-1	TRBJ2-5	NA	CASSLDGSGVTQYF	TGCGCCAGCAGCTTGGACGGGAGTGGGGTGACCCAGTACTTC
NA	TRBV5-5	TRBJ2-1	NA	CASSPHPQDEQFF	TGTGCCAGCAGTCCCCACCCCCAAGATGAGCAGTTCTTC
NA	TRBV4-2	TRBJ2-7	NA	CASSQDRAYEQYF	TGTGCCAGCAGCCAAGATAGGGCCTACGAGCAGTACTTC
TRBD2	TRBV14	TRBJ2-3	NA	CASSQISGRASDTQYF	TGTGCCAGCAGCCAAATTAGCGGGAGGGCCTCAGATACGCAGTATTTT
TRBD2	TRBV5-1	TRBJ2-1	NA	CASSLGSREGTNEQFF	TGCGCCAGCAGCTTGGGGTCGCGGGAGGGCACGAATGAGCAGTTCTTC
NA	TRBV16	TRBJ2-7	NA	CASSQLQDPVEQYF	TGTGCCAGCAGCCAATTGCAAGACCCCGTCGAGCAGTACTTC
NA	TRBV25-1	TRBJ1-4	NA	CASRFQGNEKLFF	TGTGCCAGCAGGTTCCAGGGGAATGAAAAACTGTTTTTT
NA	TRBV7-2	TRBJ2-5	NA	CASSRGPPGVQETQYF	TGTGCCAGCAGCAGGGGCCCGCCGGGAGTTCAAGAGACCCAGTACTTC
NA	TRBV7-2	TRBJ1-1	NA	CASSALTEAFF	TGTGCCAGCAGCGCCCTCACTGAAGCTTTCTTT
TRBD1	TRBV5-1	TRBJ1-4	NA	CASSVRQGGNEKLFF	TGCGCCAGCAGCGTAAGACAGGGCGGAAATGAAAAACTGTTTTTT
NA	TRBV28	TRBJ1-1	NA	CASRPRDPREAFF	TGTGCCAGCAGGCCCCGGGACCCGAGGGAAGCTTTCTTT
NA	TRBV18	TRBJ2-5	NA	CASSPVETAALGEQYF	TGTGCCAGCTCACCAGTGGAAACAGCGGCTCTAGGTGAGCAGTACTTC
NA	TRBV14	TRBJ1-1	NA	CASSPRLSPMNTEAFF	TGTGCCAGCAGCCCCCGACTCTCTCCCATGAACACTGAAGCTTTCTTT
NA	TRBV16	TRBJ2-7	NA	CASSQSQQSGRYEQYF	TGTGCCAGCAGCCAATCCCAACAGTCTGGGAGGTACGAGCAGTACTTC
TRBD1	TRBV28	TRBJ2-3	NA	CASTLTGRSSTQYF	TGTGCCAGCACCCTGACAGGGCGGTCAAGTACGCAGTATTTT
NA	TRBV19	TRBJ2-7	NA	CASSGFGRSGLWEQYF	TGTGCCAGTAGTGGCTTCGGCCGCTCGGGGCTATGGGAGCAGTACTTC
NA	TRBV28	TRBJ1-5	NA	CASSGLYQPQHF	TGTGCCAGCAGCGGCCTCTATCAGCCCCAGCATTTT
NA	TRBV5-1	TRBJ1-5	NA	CASSLDNPNQPQHF	TGCGCCAGCAGCTTGGACAACCCTAATCAGCCCCAGCATTTT
TRBD2	TRBV7-6	TRBJ2-3	few	CASSSRASRMGRAGSLADTQYF	TGTGCCAGCAGCTCACGGGCCAGCCGTATGGGGAGGGCCGGTTCTTTGGCAGATACGCAGTATTTT
NA	TRBV7-2	TRBJ2-7	NA	CASSLGAGYSYEQYF	TGTGCCAGCAGCTTAGGGGCGGGCTACTCCTACGAGCAGTACTTC
NA	TRBV5-4	TRBJ1-2	NA	CASSFSGYYGYTF	TGTGCCAGCAGCTTTAGTGGCTACTATGGCTACACCTTC
TRBD2	TRBV19	TRBJ2-5	NA	CASSNQAGEGGETQYF	TGTGCCAGTAGTAATCAAGCGGGAGAGGGGGGAGAGACCCAGTACTTC
TRBD1	TRBV6-6	TRBJ1-2	once	CASSYSARGTYGYTF	TGTGCCAGCAGTTACTCCGCCAGGGGGACCTATGGCTACACCTTC
TRBD1	TRBV5-5	TRBJ1-4	NA	CASSSTGVEEKLFF	TGTGCCAGCAGCTCTACAGGGGTAGAGGAAAAACTGTTTTTT
NA	TRBV7-7	TRBJ2-2	NA	CASSPQSTAVGTPNTGELFF	TGTGCTAGCAGTCCTCAATCGACTGCGGTGGGAACTCCGAACACCGGGGAGCTGTTTTTT
NA	TRBV18	TRBJ1-1	NA	CASSPQSGPNTEAFF	TGTGCCAGCTCGCCCCAGTCGGGTCCGAACACTGAAGCTTTCTTT
NA	TRBV29-1	TRBJ2-2	NA	CSVEDPTEAGELFF	TGCAGCGTTGAAGACCCGACTGAAGCCGGGGAGCTGTTTTTT
TRBD1	TRBV28	TRBJ1-2	NA	CASRPQGSNWYGYTF	TGTGCCAGCAGGCCACAGGGGAGTAATTGGTATGGCTACACCTTC
TRBD2	TRBV6-1	TRBJ2-1	NA	CASSEGLAGVREQFF	TGTGCCAGCAGTGAGGGACTAGCGGGAGTTAGAGAGCAGTTCTTC
TRBD2	TRBV4-3	TRBJ2-3	NA	CASSQDLAGRGATDTQYF	TGCGCCAGCAGCCAAGATCTAGCGGGTAGAGGGGCCACAGATACGCAGTATTTT
NA	TRBV6-5	TRBJ1-1	NA	CASSYQGGTEAFF	TGTGCCAGCAGTTATCAGGGAGGCACTGAAGCTTTCTTT
TRBD1	TRBV28	TRBJ2-2	NA	CASSSRQGGTGELFF	TGTGCCAGCAGTTCCCGACAGGGGGGCACCGGGGAGCTGTTTTTT